Listed here are 21 T cell receptor beta chains from one sample, sequenced in a study of blood T cell repertoires in COVID-19. Here immunoSEQ multiplex PCR was the method, and the copy in TCRdb shows in-frame clones only, minus some. The sample yields about 250,000 clones, around 80% seen once. Input material: peripheral blood. These receptors originate from a man aged 40-50 years with active or convalescent COVID-19.

The CDR3: CASHLTGPTGPQHF. Here the CDR3 DNA reads TGTGCCAGCCACTTGACAGGCCCGACGGGGCCCCAGCATTTT. The rearrangement joins TRBV19 to TRBJ1-5; D perhaps matches TRBD1 (6 bases). There are 14 residues in the CDR3. V lost 9 bases and J lost 9, with 21 bases in between. Germline-derived CDR1 and CDR2 are LNHDA and SQIVND (reference sequence).

The rearrangement uses TRBV5-4 and TRBJ1-1, with a possible D match to TRBD1 (6 bases). The germline V gene encodes CDR1 SGHNT and CDR2 YYREEE (reference sequence). The CDR3 is 12 residues long. The CDR3 sequence: CAIRTVNTEAFF. The CDR3 DNA is TGTGCTATAAGGACAGTCAACACTGAAGCTTTCTTT. Full variable domain (rest looked up from reference TRBV5-4 and TRBJ1-1): ETGVTQSPTHLIKTRGQQVTLRCSSQSGHNTVSWYQQALGQGPQFIFQYYREEENGRGNFPPRFSGLQFPNYSSELNVNALELDDSALYLCAIRTVNTEAFFGQGTRLTVV.

The V call is TRBV4-1, the J call TRBJ1-5; TRBD1 matches 12 bases. Germline values: CDR1 MGHRA, CDR2 YSYEKL. With 3 bases clipped from V and 6 bases from J, the junction kept 3 bases outside the gene matches. This CDR3 is built from 15 residues. The CDR3 region is CASSQEGQGAQPQHF. The CDR3 DNA reads TGCGCCAGCAGCCAGGAGGGACAGGGGGCTCAGCCCCAGCATTTT.

A few counts support this clone. As DNA, the CDR3 is TGTGCCAGCAGGGCCCGAGTTGCCTCTAGCGGGAGCAACGAGCAGTACTTC. Translating it yields CASRARVASSGSNEQYF. This chain joins TRBV2 and TRBJ2-7, with TRBD2 identical over 10 bases. V gave up 6 bases and J gave up 5 bases; unmatched junction bases: 16. The CDR3 consists of 17 residues. CDR1 and CDR2 from the germline V gene are SNHLY and FYNNEI.

The CDR3 reads CAWSHTFGYTF. CDR3 nucleotide sequence: TGTGCCTGGAGTCATACTTTTGGCTACACCTTC. The V call is TRBV30, the J call TRBJ1-2; D not certain. Germline V CDR1 and CDR2: GTSNPN, SVGIG (reference sequence). The CDR3 loop spans 11 amino acids. Trimming pared 2 bases from V and 7 bases from J, leaving 8 bases between.

The table lists this clone with a few counts. V is TRBV28 and J is TRBJ1-3, with TRBD1 matching over 7 bases. The CDR3 runs 16 residues. The V gene end was trimmed by 6 bases and the J gene end by 0 bases; junction bases not matched to a gene: 8. CDR1 and CDR2 (germline): MDHEN, SYDVKM. The CDR3 loop reads CASRKQGTFSGNTIYF. The CDR3 coding sequence is TGTGCCAGCAGGAAACAGGGGACATTCTCTGGAAACACCATATATTTT. The full variable domain, rest sourced from reference TRBV28 and TRBJ1-3, is DVKVTQSSRYLVKRTGEKVFLECVQDMDHENMFWYRQDPGLGLRLIYFSYDVKMKEKGDIPEGYSVSREKKERFSLILESASTNQTSMYLCASRKQGTFSGNTIYFGEGSWLTVV.

This clone was counted only a few times. The chain links TRBV15 to TRBJ2-3; tentatively, D is TRBD2 (5 bases). CDR3 size: 15 residues. The germline V gene has CDR1 LNHNV and CDR2 YYDKDF (reference sequence). V dropped 3 bases and J dropped 1 base, with 11 bases sitting between them. As DNA, the CDR3 is TGTGCCACCAGCAGGTTACTAGTTGGCACAGATACGCAGTATTTT. It encodes CATSRLLVGTDTQYF.

This clone was observed a few times. V usage is TRBV4-2 and J usage is TRBJ1-1; 9 bases map to TRBD1. With V trimmed by 4 bases and J by 4 bases, 13 bases remained unmatched. The CDR3 runs 17 residues. The germline V gene has CDR1 LGHNA and CDR2 YNFKEQ. The CDR3 is CASSPGQGSVSLTEAFF. CDR3 DNA sequence: TGTGCCAGCAGCCCGGGACAGGGATCGGTGAGTCTCACTGAAGCTTTCTTT.

The chain links TRBV5-6 to TRBJ1-1; D ambiguous. Trimming pared 1 base from V and 1 base from J, leaving 8 bases between. Looked up from germline, CDR1 is SGHDT and CDR2 is YYEEEE. The CDR3 consists of 14 residues. The CDR3 DNA sequence: TGTGCCAGCAGCTTGTTTGGCAAGAACACTGAAGCTTTCTTT. It codes for CASSLFGKNTEAFF.

The chain recombines TRBV18 with TRBJ2-2; 13 bases are a match to TRBD2. This CDR3 is built from 18 residues. V shed 4 bases and J 4 bases; nucleotides not matched to a gene: 9. In germline, CDR1 is KGHSH, CDR2 LQKENI. CDR3 sequence reads: CASSLGLAGPPVTGELFF. The CDR3 coding sequence is TGTGCCAGCTCACTGGGACTAGCGGGGCCTCCGGTCACCGGGGAGCTGTTTTTT.

This sequence joins TRBV9 and TRBJ1-6, with 9 bases lining up with TRBD1. V lost 4 bases to trimming and J lost 2 bases; unmatched junction nucleotides: 10. In germline, CDR1 is SGDLS, CDR2 YYNGEE. This CDR3 region has 18 residues. The CDR3 DNA follows: TGTGCCAGCAGCCCAGCGGACAGGGGTTACACCTATAATTCACCCCTCCACTTT. It is translated as CASSPADRGYTYNSPLHF.

The chain combines TRBV6-2 or TRBV6-3 with TRBJ2-7, with D possibly TRBD1 on 6 matching bases. The CDR3 contains 16 residues. Germline V gene data show CDR1 as MNHEY and CDR2 as SVGEGT. V was cut by 2 bases and J by 0 bases, with 14 bases left in between. CDR3 nucleotide sequence: TGTGCCAGCAGTTACGAGGTCGGGGACATCTCCTACGAGCAGTACTTC. It yields the protein CASSYEVGDISYEQYF.

The rearrangement joins TRBV29-1 to TRBJ1-1; 8 nucleotides align to TRBD1. V shed 5 bases and J 7 bases; nucleotides not matched to a gene: 6. Per the germline V gene, CDR1 is SQVTM and CDR2 is ANQGSEA. This CDR3 region has 12 residues. The CDR3 nucleotides read TGCAGCGTTTCTACCGACAGGGGTGAAGCTTTCTTT. It yields the protein CSVSTDRGEAFF.

This chain joins TRBV4-3 and TRBJ2-1; TRBD2 aligns across 8 bases. CDR1 and CDR2 (germline): LGHNA, YSLEER. The CDR3 is made up of 18 amino acids. With V trimmed by 1 base and J by 0 bases, 8 bases remained unmatched. The CDR3: CASSQVPSTSGSYNEQFF. The CDR3, as DNA: TGCGCCAGCAGCCAAGTGCCCAGCACTAGCGGCTCCTACAATGAGCAGTTCTTC.

This rearrangement joins TRBV29-1 to TRBJ2-3; D remains ambiguous. CDR3 length equals 15 residues. CDR1 and CDR2 from the germline V gene are SQVTM and ANQGSEA. Deletions cut 7 bases from V and 1 base from J, with 18 bases between. The CDR3 protein is CSAFGGLPGTDTQYF. The CDR3 DNA is TGCAGCGCATTCGGTGGGCTCCCCGGCACAGATACGCAGTATTTT.

The chain couples TRBV6-2 or TRBV6-3 to TRBJ1-5; D might be TRBD1 (5 bases). Trimming pared 6 bases from V and 5 bases from J, leaving 23 bases between. Per the germline V gene, CDR1 is MNHEY and CDR2 is SVGEGT. The CDR3 has 17 residues. The CDR3 spells CASSPVPRGRKDQPQHF. CDR3 nucleotide sequence: TGTGCCAGCAGCCCAGTCCCTCGGGGGAGGAAGGATCAGCCCCAGCATTTT.

DNA of the CDR3: TGTGCCAGCAGCCTAAGCGGGAGCGAGACCCAGTACTTC. Translation gives CASSLSGSETQYF. The chain joins TRBV3-1 (or the pseudogene TRBV3-2) to TRBJ2-5; 8 nucleotides line up with TRBD2. This CDR3 has 13 amino acids. The trim removed 4 bases at V and 5 bases at J, leaving 3 bases unmatched. CDR1 is LGHDT, CDR2 YNNKEL, per germline (reference sequence).

The rearrangement links TRBV9 to TRBJ1-2; TRBD1 matches at 9 bases. The ends lost 3 bases at V and 6 bases at J; junction bases unmatched: 12. This CDR3 has 16 amino acids. The germline V gene has CDR1 SGDLS and CDR2 YYNGEE. CDR3 bases: TGTGCCAGCAGCGAAGCCCCTGACAGGGGGTGGAATGGCTACACCTTC. As protein: CASSEAPDRGWNGYTF.

This clone was seen a handful of times. The rearrangement uses TRBV27 and TRBJ2-3; possible D gene TRBD2, 6 bases. This CDR3 spans 15 amino acids. V lost 8 bases and J lost 4, with 19 bases in between. Per germline, CDR1 MNHEY and CDR2 SMNVEV (reference sequence). The CDR3 here is CASDPNDGRPDTQYF. The CDR3 coding sequence is TGTGCCAGCGATCCCAATGACGGGAGACCAGATACGCAGTATTTT.

The chain couples TRBV19 to TRBJ2-6, with a tentative D call TRBD1 (5 bases). The CDR3 sequence is 16 residues long. The germline CDR1 and CDR2 sequences are LNHDA and SQIVND (reference sequence). The germline V and J ends were trimmed by 7 bases and 0 bases, with 13 bases remaining between them. The CDR3 region has the DNA TGTGCCAGTACAAGGGGCTCCTCCTCTGGGGCCAACGTCCTGACTTTC. This gives the protein CASTRGSSSGANVLTF.

Ten or more counts support this clone. The chain couples TRBV29-1 to TRBJ1-2; 8 bases match TRBD1. The CDR3 spans 15 residues. Germline CDR1 is SQVTM and CDR2 is ANQGSEA. CDR3: CTPRDRKREGYGYTF. CDR3 nucleotides: TGCACACCCAGGGACAGGAAAAGGGAAGGGTATGGCTACACCTTC.